Included here is one T cell receptor (beta chain) sequence, with context. Its antigen is not identified. This specimen comes from a study of cytomegalovirus exposure and HLA in healthy donors. About the study: The Caucasian-associated ancestry cluster contained 81% of the approximately 410 genotyped donors.

The PCR employed 60 Vbeta primers together with 13 Jbeta primers. The repertoire was sequenced with immunoSEQ multiplex PCR; TCRdb's copy has only in-frame clones and lacks some. The top ten clones hold 4.9% of a sample with 150,000 to 200,000 clones, more than 70% of them seen once. Study observations and caveats: Through in vitro validation, three CMV-associated chains were shown to be specific for CMV antigens.

Each donor was nominally healthy when sampled (though unrecorded immune exposures were likely). Unmatched junction bases numbered 9, after V lost 6 bases and J lost 8 bases. Germline V gene lookup returns CDR1 SGHTA and CDR2 FQGNSA. There are 14 residues in the CDR3. This chain links TRBV7-2 with TRBJ2-1; TRBD2 aligns across 8 bases. The specimen sequenced was PBMCs. This TCR came from a male donor in good health and CMV-seronegative. This CDR3 reads CASSPGLVGHEQFF. As DNA, the CDR3 is TGTGCCAGCAGTCCGGGACTAGTTGGTCATGAGCAGTTCTTC.